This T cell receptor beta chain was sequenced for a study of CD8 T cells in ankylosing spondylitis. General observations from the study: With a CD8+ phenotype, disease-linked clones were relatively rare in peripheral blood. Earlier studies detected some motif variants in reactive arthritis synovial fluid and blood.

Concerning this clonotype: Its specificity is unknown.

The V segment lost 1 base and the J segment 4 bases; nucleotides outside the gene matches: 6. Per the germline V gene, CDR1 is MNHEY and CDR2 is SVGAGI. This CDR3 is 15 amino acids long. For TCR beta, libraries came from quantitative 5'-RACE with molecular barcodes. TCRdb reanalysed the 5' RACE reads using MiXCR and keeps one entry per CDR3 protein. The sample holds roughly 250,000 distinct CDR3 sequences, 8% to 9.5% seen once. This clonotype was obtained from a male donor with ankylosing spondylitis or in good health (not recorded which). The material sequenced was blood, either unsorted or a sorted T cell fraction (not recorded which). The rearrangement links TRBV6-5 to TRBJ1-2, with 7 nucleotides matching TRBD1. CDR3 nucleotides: TGTGCCAGCAGTTACTTACAGGGGCTCGGCTATGGCTACACCTTC. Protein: CASSYLQGLGYGYTF.